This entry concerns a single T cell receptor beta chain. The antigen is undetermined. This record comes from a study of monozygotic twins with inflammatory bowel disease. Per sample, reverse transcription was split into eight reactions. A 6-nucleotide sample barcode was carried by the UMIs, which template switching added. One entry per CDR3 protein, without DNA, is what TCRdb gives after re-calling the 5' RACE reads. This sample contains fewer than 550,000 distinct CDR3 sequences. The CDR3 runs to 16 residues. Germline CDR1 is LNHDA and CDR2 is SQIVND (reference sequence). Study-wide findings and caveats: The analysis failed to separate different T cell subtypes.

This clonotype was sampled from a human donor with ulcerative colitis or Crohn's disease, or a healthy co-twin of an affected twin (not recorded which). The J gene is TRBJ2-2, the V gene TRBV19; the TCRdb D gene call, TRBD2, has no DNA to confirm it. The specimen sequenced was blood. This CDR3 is CASRGLVRADTGELFF.